This T cell receptor beta chain appears in the sequencing data of a study of blood T cell repertoires in COVID-19. Overall study: Samples representing acute and convalescent COVID-19 were sourced from the United States, Italy and Spain. PBMCs, B-cell-depleted T cells, or T cells provided the cDNA or gDNA that made up the material.

Original processing methods: Amplification with reference gene primers provided the estimates of nucleated cell counts. Assay: immunoSEQ multiplex PCR; the TCRdb copy retains only in-frame clones and omits some. The DNA was the basis for D and trimming; V, J and clone size are from that table. The repertoire holds some 210,000 clones, approximately 82% seen once, with approximately 12% in the top ten. Germline V gene data show CDR1 as LGHDT and CDR2 as YNNKEL (reference sequence). This CDR3 is built from 16 residues. V was pared by 4 bases and J by 1 base, with 15 bases between. The chain carries TRBV3-1 (or the pseudogene TRBV3-2) and TRBJ2-3, with D possibly being TRBD2 (5 bases). The TCR was taken from a middle-aged woman with acute or convalescent COVID-19. The sample was peripheral blood. In DNA form, the CDR3 reads TGTGCCAGCAGCCGGCGCTCCTTGGGAGGCACAGATACGCAGTATTTT. Translating it yields CASSRRSLGGTDTQYF.